A single sample gave rise to the 20 T cell receptor beta chains below, sequenced in a study of T cell repertoires in cytomegalovirus infection. TCRdb used MiXCR to reprocess the reads, holding one entry per CDR3 protein. This table holds 630,000 or so distinct CDR3 sequences, approximately 24% found once. Sequenced material: CD8+ T cells from PBMCs. The receptors derive from a human donor in good health (CMV status not recorded). Some clones in this sample may be carry-over from other donors' samples.

This clonotype was counted at least ten times. This chain connects TRBV7-8 to TRBJ2-5; D ambiguous. V was shortened by 2 bases and J by 3 bases, with 10 bases between the two germline ends. The CDR3 is made up of 14 amino acids. Germline CDR1 SGHVS, CDR2 FQNEAQ. The CDR3 spells CASSLIAAKETQYF. The CDR3 nucleotides read TGTGCCAGCAGCTTAATAGCAGCAAAAGAGACCCAGTACTTC.

The rearrangement uses TRBV28 and TRBJ2-7; D call uncertain. The ends were cut back, 1 base at V and 5 bases at J, with 12 bases in the middle. Germline values: CDR1 MDHEN, CDR2 SYDVKM. CDR3 size: 14 residues. CDR3 sequence (DNA): TGTGCCAGCAGTTTATTGTCCCGGCTCAACGAGCAGTACTTC. Protein product: CASSLLSRLNEQYF.

This clonotype was seen more than once but under ten times. In DNA form, the CDR3 reads TGCAGTGCTAGAGACATAGACAGGGCCTACGAGCAGTACGTC. Protein product: CSARDIDRAYEQYV. The rearrangement joins TRBV20-1 to TRBJ2-7; 7 nucleotides align to TRBD1. CDR3 length: 14 amino acids. Trimming cost V 0 bases and J 2 bases; bases outside gene matches: 4. CDR1 is DFQATT, CDR2 SNEGSKA, per germline (reference sequence).

This clonotype was observed a few times. This chain joins TRBV10-1 and TRBJ1-1, with a tentative D call TRBD1 (5 bases). V was cut by 2 bases and J by 1 base, with 11 bases left in between. CDR1 WNHNN and CDR2 SYGVQD come from the germline V gene (reference sequence). This CDR3 spans 15 amino acids. CDR3 sequence: CASSEEGQGNTEAFF. For the CDR3, the DNA is TGCGCCAGCAGTGAGGAGGGTCAGGGGAACACTGAAGCTTTCTTT.

This chain joins TRBV6-6 and TRBJ1-5; TRBD1 matches at 8 bases. The CDR3 has 19 residues. The J segment lost 0 bases and the V segment lost 2 bases, leaving 12 bases of the junction unmatched. Germline CDR1 reads MNHNY; CDR2 reads SVGAGI (reference sequence). The CDR3 loop reads CASSYGPGQVDNSNQPQHF. CDR3 nucleotides: TGTGCCAGCAGTTACGGACCGGGACAGGTCGATAATAGCAATCAGCCCCAGCATTTT.

This clonotype was seen many times. V gene TRBV6-2 or TRBV6-3 combines with J gene TRBJ2-5; 8 bases match TRBD2. CDR3 length: 17 amino acids. Per the germline V gene, CDR1 is MNHEY and CDR2 is SVGEGT. Trimming took 2 bases from V and 6 from J; bases not matched to a gene: 14. CDR3 sequence reads: CASSYTPGGPPHQTQYF. The CDR3 DNA reads as TGTGCCAGCAGTTACACACCGGGGGGGCCTCCTCACCAGACCCAGTACTTC.

This clonotype was picked up many times. The chain links TRBV6-2 or TRBV6-3 to TRBJ1-6; D not resolved. The CDR3 extends over 15 amino acids. Looked up from germline, CDR1 is MNHEY and CDR2 is SVGEGT. The V and J ends lost 0 bases and 6 bases respectively, with 9 bases between them. DNA of the CDR3: TGTGCCAGCAGTTACTCGGGAGTTCGTAATTCACCCCTCCACTTT. The encoded protein is CASSYSGVRNSPLHF.

This clonotype was recorded many times. J is TRBJ1-2 and V is TRBV25-1; TRBD1 is a possible D gene (6 bases). The CDR3 consists of 12 residues. The V end was cut by 6 bases, the J end by 5 bases, with 10 bases between. CDR1 and CDR2 from the germline V gene are MGHDK and SYGVNS. The CDR3, as DNA: TGTGCCAGCAGCGAAGGGGGTTATGGCTACACCTTC. Its translation is CASSEGGYGYTF.

This rearrangement joins TRBV3-1 to TRBJ1-3; D is possibly TRBD1 (5 bases). Trimming shortened V by 0 bases and J by 2 bases, and 8 bases separated the two germline ends. CDR3 size: 15 residues. Germline CDR1 and CDR2: LGHDT and YNNKEL (reference sequence). CDR3 coding DNA: TGTGCCAGCAGCCAAGACGGAGGGGCTGGAAACACCATATATTTT. Amino acids: CASSQDGGAGNTIYF.

This clonotype showed up just a few times. This chain links TRBV5-1 with TRBJ2-7; the match to TRBD1 covers 7 bases. The CDR3 loop spans 16 amino acids. Germline values: CDR1 SGHRS, CDR2 YFSETQ. Trimming took 2 bases from V and 3 from J; bases not matched to a gene: 11. The CDR3 reads CASSLTETGSHYEQYF. CDR3 coding DNA: TGCGCCAGCAGCTTAACAGAGACAGGGAGTCACTACGAGCAGTACTTC.

This clonotype was recorded many times. The V call is TRBV12-3 or TRBV12-4, the J call TRBJ1-3; D gene uncertain. The CDR3 contains 15 residues. V was trimmed by 7 bases and J by 0 bases, leaving 13 bases between them. CDR3 coding DNA: TGTGCCAGCAAACCTTCGATTGCCTCTGGAAACACCATATATTTT. Translated: CASKPSIASGNTIYF.

V usage is TRBV20-1 and J usage is TRBJ1-5; D is unresolved. Trimming pared 4 bases from V and 0 bases from J, leaving 16 bases between. This CDR3 contains 16 residues. Germline V gives CDR1 DFQATT, CDR2 SNEGSKA (reference sequence). CDR3 region: CSANSYGPYSNQPQHF. Written as DNA, the CDR3 is TGCAGTGCTAACTCATACGGGCCGTATAGCAATCAGCCCCAGCATTTT.

This chain uses TRBV6-2 or TRBV6-3 with TRBJ2-7; 7 positions agree with TRBD2. Germline CDR1 reads MNHEY; CDR2 reads SVGEGT. V gave up 2 bases and J gave up 6 bases; unmatched junction bases: 10. The CDR3 runs to 15 residues. The CDR3 sequence is CASSYEAGPFFEQYV. DNA for the CDR3: TGTGCCAGCAGTTACGAAGCGGGGCCCTTTTTCGAGCAGTACGTC.

The chain has TRBV2 and TRBJ1-2; D is ambiguous. The V and J ends lost 6 bases and 3 bases respectively, with 17 bases between them. Germline V lookup: CDR1 SNHLY, CDR2 FYNNEI. The CDR3 has 15 amino acids. As DNA, the CDR3 is TGTGCCAGCAGGGAGGACGGCTCCCTTCACTATGGCTACACCTTC. As protein: CASREDGSLHYGYTF.

This rearrangement joins TRBV28 to TRBJ2-5, with D hard to call. V gave up 6 bases and J gave up 0 bases, with 17 bases separating them. Per germline, CDR1 MDHEN and CDR2 SYDVKM. This CDR3 spans 16 amino acids. CDR3 nucleotide sequence: TGTGCCAGCAGGCTGACCCCTACCGGTTACCAAGAGACCCAGTACTTC. This translates into CASRLTPTGYQETQYF.

This chain connects TRBV19 to TRBJ1-5; D is unclear. This CDR3 contains 12 residues. Germline CDR1 reads LNHDA; CDR2 reads SQIVND (reference sequence). Trimming removed 7 bases at V and 7 bases at J, with 11 bases between. The CDR3 here is CASKAGVQPQHF. The CDR3, as DNA: TGTGCCAGTAAGGCGGGTGTCCAGCCCCAGCATTTT.

This clonotype was detected only a few times. This chain links TRBV2 with TRBJ2-2; tentatively, D is TRBD1 (6 bases). V dropped 10 bases and J dropped 1 base, with 10 bases sitting between them. Germline-derived CDR1 and CDR2 are SNHLY and FYNNEI. This CDR3 spans 13 amino acids. The CDR3 nucleotides are TGTGCCACCGAGGGGGAGAACACCGGGGAGCTGTTTTTT. As protein: CATEGENTGELFF.

At least ten counts were recorded for this clonotype. This chain links TRBV7-2 with TRBJ2-6, with D hard to call. Germline lookup yields CDR1 SGHTA and CDR2 FQGNSA. V shed 2 bases and J shed 0 bases, with 14 bases lying between them. There are 18 residues in the CDR3. The CDR3 DNA sequence: TGTGCCAGCAGCTTAACGGCAGCGCCTTACTCTGGGGCCAACGTCCTGACTTTC. Translated, it gives CASSLTAAPYSGANVLTF.

The CDR3 protein is CASSLQGSNTGELFF. The CDR3 bases are TGTGCCAGCAGCTTGCAGGGGTCGAACACCGGGGAGCTGTTTTTT. The chain carries TRBV5-6 and TRBJ2-2, with D maybe TRBD1 (6 bases). Trimming pared 1 base from V and 0 bases from J, leaving 7 bases between. The CDR3 runs to 15 residues. Germline-derived CDR1 and CDR2 are SGHDT and YYEEEE.

This clonotype was recorded a few times. The chain has TRBV6-5 and TRBJ2-1; D is uncertain. This CDR3 region has 13 residues. CDR1 MNHEY and CDR2 SVGAGI come from the germline V gene. V was trimmed by 2 bases and J by 8 bases, leaving 10 bases between them. CDR3 DNA sequence: TGTGCCAGCAGTTACGATAGGAATGATGAGCAGTTCTTC. It translates to CASSYDRNDEQFF.